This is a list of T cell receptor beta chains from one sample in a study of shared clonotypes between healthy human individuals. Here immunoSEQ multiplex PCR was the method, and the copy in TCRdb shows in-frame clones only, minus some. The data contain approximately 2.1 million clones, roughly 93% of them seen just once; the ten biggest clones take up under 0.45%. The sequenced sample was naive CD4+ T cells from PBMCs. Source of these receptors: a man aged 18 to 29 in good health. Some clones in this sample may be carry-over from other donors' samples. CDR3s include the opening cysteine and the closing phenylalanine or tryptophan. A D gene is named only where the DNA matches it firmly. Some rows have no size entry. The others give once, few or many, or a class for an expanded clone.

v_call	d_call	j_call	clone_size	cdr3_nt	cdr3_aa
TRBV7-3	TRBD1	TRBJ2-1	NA	TGTGCCAGCAGCTTGACAGGGGTTTACAATGAGCAGTTCTTC	CASSLTGVYNEQFF
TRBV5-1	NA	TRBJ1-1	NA	TGCGCCAGCAGCTTGGTGTCCGGGGACACTGAAGCTTTCTTT	CASSLVSGDTEAFF
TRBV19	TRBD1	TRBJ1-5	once	TGTGCCAGTAGTATCGAGTGGGGCAGGGGGGGCAATCAGCCCCAGCATTTT	CASSIEWGRGGNQPQHF
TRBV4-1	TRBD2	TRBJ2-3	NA	TGCGCCAGCAGCCCAGGCCTAGCGGAAAGCACAGATACGCAGTATTTT	CASSPGLAESTDTQYF
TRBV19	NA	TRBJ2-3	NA	TGTGCCAGTAGTATGTACCGGGAAGTAGTAGATACGCAGTATTTT	CASSMYREVVDTQYF
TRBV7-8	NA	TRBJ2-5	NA	TGTGCCAGCAGCCCACAGACAGGCCAAGAGACCCAGTACTTC	CASSPQTGQETQYF
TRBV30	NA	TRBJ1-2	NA	TGTGCCTGGAAGCCCAGGATTAACTATGGCTACACCTTC	CAWKPRINYGYTF
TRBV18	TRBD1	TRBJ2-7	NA	TGTGCCAGCTCACCACCCATAGGGGGCTTCAACGAGCAGTACTTC	CASSPPIGGFNEQYF
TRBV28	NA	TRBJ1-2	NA	TGTGCCAGCAGTTTGCGGCTTGGGGGCAGGAAATTATATGGCTACACCTTC	CASSLRLGGRKLYGYTF
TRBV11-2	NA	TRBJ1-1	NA	TGTGCCAGCAGCTTAGTCGGGGTGAGGAACACTGAAGCTTTCTTT	CASSLVGVRNTEAFF
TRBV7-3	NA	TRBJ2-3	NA	TGTGCCAGCAGCTTAGGCACCGAGGCGCAGTATTTT	CASSLGTEAQYF
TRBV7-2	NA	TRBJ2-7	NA	TGTGCCAGCAGCTTACAACTGGGGTTCGAGCAGTACTTC	CASSLQLGFEQYF
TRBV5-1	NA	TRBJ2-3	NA	TGCGCCAGCAGCCCCCAGGGGGGATCCACAGATACGCAGTATTTT	CASSPQGGSTDTQYF
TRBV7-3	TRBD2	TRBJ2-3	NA	TGTGCCAGCAGCTCGGGAGGGACTACTAGCACAGATACGCAGTATTTT	CASSSGGTTSTDTQYF
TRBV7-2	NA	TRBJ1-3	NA	TGTGCCAGCAGTCCACGGGCAGGGGCCTTCTCTGGAAACACCATATATTTT	CASSPRAGAFSGNTIYF
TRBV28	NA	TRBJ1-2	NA	TGTGCCAGCAGTTACTCCAGGGGCTACACCTTC	CASSYSRGYTF
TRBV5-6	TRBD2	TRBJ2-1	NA	TGTGCCAGCAGCCTCGCTAGCGGGAGGGATGAGCAGTTCTTC	CASSLASGRDEQFF
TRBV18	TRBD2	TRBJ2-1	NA	TGTGCCAGCTCACCCCCTACTAGCGGGAGCTACAATGAGCAGTTCTTC	CASSPPTSGSYNEQFF
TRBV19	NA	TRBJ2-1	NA	TGTGCCAGTAGTATAGTGGCCGGGGGTAGTGACAATGAGCAGTTCTTC	CASSIVAGGSDNEQFF
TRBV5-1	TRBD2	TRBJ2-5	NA	TGCGCCAGCAGCTTTGGAGGGACTAGCGGTGAGACCCAGTACTTC	CASSFGGTSGETQYF
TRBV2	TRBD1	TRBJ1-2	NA	TGTGCCAGCAGTGGGGTCAGGGGGAACTATGGCTACACCTTC	CASSGVRGNYGYTF
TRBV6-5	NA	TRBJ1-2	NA	TGTGCCAGCAGCTCCATCCTCAGGGGATCCTATGGCTACACCTTC	CASSSILRGSYGYTF
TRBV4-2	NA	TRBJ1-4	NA	TGTGCCAGCAGCCCGCAAGTAGCAACTAATGAAAAACTGTTTTTT	CASSPQVATNEKLFF
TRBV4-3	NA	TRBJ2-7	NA	TGCGCCAGCAGCCAAGATGTGGGTAGCCCCTACGAGCAGTACTTC	CASSQDVGSPYEQYF
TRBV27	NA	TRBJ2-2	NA	TGTGCCAGCAGTTTATTGCGGACCGGGGAGCTGTTTTTT	CASSLLRTGELFF
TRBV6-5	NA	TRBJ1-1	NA	TGTGCCAGCAGTTCAGGGGTAACTGAAGCTTTCTTT	CASSSGVTEAFF
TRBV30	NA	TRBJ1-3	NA	TGTGCCTGGAGTTCAGAGGGCTCTGGAAACACCATATATTTT	CAWSSEGSGNTIYF
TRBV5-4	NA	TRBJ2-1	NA	TGTGCCAGCAGACCCTCGGCAAGCTCCTACAATGAGCAGTTCTTC	CASRPSASSYNEQFF